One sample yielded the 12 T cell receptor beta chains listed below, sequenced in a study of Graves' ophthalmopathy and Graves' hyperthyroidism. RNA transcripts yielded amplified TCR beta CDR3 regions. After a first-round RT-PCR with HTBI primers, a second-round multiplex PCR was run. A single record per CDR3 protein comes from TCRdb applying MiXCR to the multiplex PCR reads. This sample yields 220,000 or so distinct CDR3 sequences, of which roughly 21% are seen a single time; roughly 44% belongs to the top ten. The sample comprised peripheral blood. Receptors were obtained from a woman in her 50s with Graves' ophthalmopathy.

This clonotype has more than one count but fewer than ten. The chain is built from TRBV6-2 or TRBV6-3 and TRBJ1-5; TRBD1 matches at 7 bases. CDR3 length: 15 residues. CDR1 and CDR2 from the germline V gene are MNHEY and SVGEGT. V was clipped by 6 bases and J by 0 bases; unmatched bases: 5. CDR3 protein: CASRPGQLSNQPQHF. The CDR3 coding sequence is TGTGCCAGCAGACCGGGACAGCTTAGCAATCAGCCCCAGCATTTT.

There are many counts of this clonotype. CDR3 sequence reads: CASSFGEAGELFF. The CDR3 DNA reads TGTGCCAGCAGTTTCGGAGAAGCAGGGGAGCTGTTTTTT. The chain recombines TRBV27 with TRBJ2-2; no clear D gene. From germline, CDR1 is MNHEY and CDR2 SMNVEV (reference sequence). The CDR3 runs 13 residues. Trimming left V 3 bases short and J 8 bases short, with 10 bases between.

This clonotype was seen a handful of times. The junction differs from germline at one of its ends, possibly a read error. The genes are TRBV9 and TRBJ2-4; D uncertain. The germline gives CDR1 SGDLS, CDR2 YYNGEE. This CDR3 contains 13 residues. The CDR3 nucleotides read TGTGCCAGCAGCGTAACCGCCCAAAACGTTCAGTACTTC. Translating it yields CASSVTAQNVQYF. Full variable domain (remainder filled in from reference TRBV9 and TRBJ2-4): DSGVTQTPKHLITATGQRVTLRCSPRSGDLSVYWYQQSLDQGLQFLIQYYNGEERAKGNILERFSAQQFPDLHSELNLSSLELGDSALYFCASSVTAQNVQYFGAGTRLSVL.

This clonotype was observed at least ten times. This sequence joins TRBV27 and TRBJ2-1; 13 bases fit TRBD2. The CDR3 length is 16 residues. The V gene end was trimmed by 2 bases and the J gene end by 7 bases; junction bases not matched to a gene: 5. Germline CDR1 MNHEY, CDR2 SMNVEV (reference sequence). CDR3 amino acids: CASSLGLAGVWNEQFF. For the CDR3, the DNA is TGTGCCAGCAGTTTAGGACTAGCGGGAGTCTGGAATGAGCAGTTCTTC.

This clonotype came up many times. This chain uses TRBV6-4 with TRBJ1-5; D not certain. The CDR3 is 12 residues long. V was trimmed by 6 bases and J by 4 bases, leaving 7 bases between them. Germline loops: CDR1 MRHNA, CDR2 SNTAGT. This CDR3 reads CASRDGNQPQHF. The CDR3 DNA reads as TGTGCCAGCAGGGACGGAAATCAGCCCCAGCATTTT.

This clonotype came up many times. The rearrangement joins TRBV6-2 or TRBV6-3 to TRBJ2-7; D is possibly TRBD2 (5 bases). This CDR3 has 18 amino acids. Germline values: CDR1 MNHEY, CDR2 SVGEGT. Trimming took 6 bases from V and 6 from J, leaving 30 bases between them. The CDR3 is CASSKASVAWPSIPEQYF. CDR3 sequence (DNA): TGTGCCAGCAGCAAGGCATCGGTAGCGTGGCCCTCTATACCCGAGCAGTACTTC.

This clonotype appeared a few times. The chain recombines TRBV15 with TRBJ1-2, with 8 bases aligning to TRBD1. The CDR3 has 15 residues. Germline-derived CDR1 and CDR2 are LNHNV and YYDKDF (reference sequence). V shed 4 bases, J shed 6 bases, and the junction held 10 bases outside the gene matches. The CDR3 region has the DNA TGTGCCACCAGCAAAGGACAGGGTTCGAGTGATGGCTACACCTTC. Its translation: CATSKGQGSSDGYTF. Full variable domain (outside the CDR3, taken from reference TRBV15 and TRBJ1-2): DAMVIQNPRYQVTQFGKPVTLSCSQTLNHNVMYWYQQKSSQAPKLLFHYYDKDFNNEADTPDNFQSRRPNTSFCFLDIRSPGLGDTAMYLCATSKGQGSSDGYTFGSGTRLTVV.

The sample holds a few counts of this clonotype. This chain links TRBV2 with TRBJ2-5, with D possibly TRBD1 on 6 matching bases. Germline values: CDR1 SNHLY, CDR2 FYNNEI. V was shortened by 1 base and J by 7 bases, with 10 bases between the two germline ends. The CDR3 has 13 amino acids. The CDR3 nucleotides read TGTGCCAGCAGTGAAGAGAACAGGGCGACCCAGTACTTC. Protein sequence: CASSEENRATQYF.

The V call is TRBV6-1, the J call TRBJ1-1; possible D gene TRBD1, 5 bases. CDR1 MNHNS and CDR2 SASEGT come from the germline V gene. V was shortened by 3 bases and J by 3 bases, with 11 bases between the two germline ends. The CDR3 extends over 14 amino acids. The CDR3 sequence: CASSDRGQDTEAFF. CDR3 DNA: TGTGCCAGCAGTGATCGGGGCCAGGACACTGAAGCTTTCTTT.

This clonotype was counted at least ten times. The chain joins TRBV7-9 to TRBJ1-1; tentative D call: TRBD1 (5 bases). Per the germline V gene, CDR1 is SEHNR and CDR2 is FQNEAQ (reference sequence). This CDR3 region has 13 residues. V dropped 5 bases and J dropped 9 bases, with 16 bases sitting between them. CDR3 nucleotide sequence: TGTGCCAGCAGCGAAGACAGTTCTCTACAAGCTTTCTTT. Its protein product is CASSEDSSLQAFF.

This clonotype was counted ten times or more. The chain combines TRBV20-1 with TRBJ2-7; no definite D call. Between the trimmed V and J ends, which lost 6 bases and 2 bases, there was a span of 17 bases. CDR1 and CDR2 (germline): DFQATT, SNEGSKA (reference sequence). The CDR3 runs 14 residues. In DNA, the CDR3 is TGCAGTGCAACTCCAACAGTCACGACCTACGAGCAGTACTTC. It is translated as CSATPTVTTYEQYF.

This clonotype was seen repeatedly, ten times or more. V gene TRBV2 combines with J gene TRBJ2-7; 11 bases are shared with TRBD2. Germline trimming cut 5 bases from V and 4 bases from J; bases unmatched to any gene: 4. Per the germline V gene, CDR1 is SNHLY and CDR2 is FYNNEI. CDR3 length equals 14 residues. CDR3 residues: CASSSRLAGYEQYF. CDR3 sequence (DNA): TGTGCCAGCAGTTCGCGACTAGCGGGATACGAGCAGTACTTC.